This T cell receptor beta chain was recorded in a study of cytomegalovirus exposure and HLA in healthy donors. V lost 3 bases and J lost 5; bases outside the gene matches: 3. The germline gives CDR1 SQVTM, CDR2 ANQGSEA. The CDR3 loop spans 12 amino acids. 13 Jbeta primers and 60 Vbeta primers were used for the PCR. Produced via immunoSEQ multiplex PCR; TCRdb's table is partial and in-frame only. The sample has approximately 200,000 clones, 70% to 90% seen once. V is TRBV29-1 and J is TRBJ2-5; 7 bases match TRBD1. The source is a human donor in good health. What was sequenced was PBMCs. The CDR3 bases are TGCAGCGTTGACCAGGGGGTGGAGACCCAGTACTTC. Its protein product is CSVDQGVETQYF.